The 29 T cell receptor beta chains reported below all come from one sample, sequenced in a study of T cell responses to AZD1222 COVID-19 vaccine. The repertoire was sequenced with immunoSEQ multiplex PCR; TCRdb's copy has only in-frame clones and lacks some. The data hold around 78,000 clones, with roughly 82% observed a single time. The sequencing here drew on peripheral blood, taken on day 0 of AZD1222 vaccination. Receptors were obtained from an adult in good health.

This chain links TRBV10-2 with TRBJ2-7, with 7 nucleotides matching TRBD2. CDR3 length: 14 residues. V was clipped by 6 bases and J by 3 bases; unmatched bases: 8. Germline CDR1 and CDR2: WSHSY and SAAADI. The CDR3 DNA reads as TGCGCCAGCAGCCCAAGACTAGCTAGCTACGAGCAGTACTTC. This codes for CASSPRLASYEQYF.

This chain joins TRBV4-2 and TRBJ2-6; TRBD2 is a possible D gene (5 bases). The V end lost 5 bases, the J end lost 0 bases, and 14 bases lay between the germline ends. This CDR3 is 17 amino acids long. The germline V gene encodes CDR1 LGHNA and CDR2 YNFKEQ. This chain's CDR3 is CASSGGLSISGANVLTF. The CDR3 coding sequence is TGTGCCAGCAGCGGCGGACTGAGTATCTCTGGGGCCAACGTCCTGACTTTC.

The gene calls are TRBV29-1 and TRBJ1-5, with 7 bases lining up with TRBD1. CDR1 is SQVTM, CDR2 ANQGSEA, per germline. This CDR3 region has 14 residues. For the CDR3, the DNA is TGCAGTGCTTCGGACGGGGCAGGGGGGCAGCCCCAGCATTTT. Translating it yields CSASDGAGGQPQHF. Using reference TRBV29-1 and TRBJ1-5 for the parts outside the CDR3, the full variable domain is SAVISQKPSRDICQRGTSLTIQCQVDSQVTMMFWYRQQPGQSLTLIATANQGSEATYESGFVIDKFPISRPNLTFSTLTVSNMSPEDSSIYLCSASDGAGGQPQHFGDGTRLSIL.

On this clone: Different DNA sequences within this sample yield the same CDR3. The chain links TRBV27 to TRBJ2-7; TRBD1 might be the D (5 bases). V was cut by 1 base and J by 4 bases, with 8 bases left in between. CDR1 MNHEY and CDR2 SMNVEV come from the germline V gene (reference sequence). The CDR3 loop spans 13 amino acids. The CDR3 sequence: CASSLYSGYEQYF. The DNA of the CDR3 is TGTGCCAGCAGTTTATATTCAGGGTACGAGCAGTACTTC.

V and J are TRBV9 and TRBJ1-6; D call uncertain. CDR3 length equals 15 residues. Trimming removed 3 bases from V and 9 bases from J, with 16 bases in between. The germline gives CDR1 SGDLS, CDR2 YYNGEE. CDR3 protein: CASSGLPSGGSPLHF. DNA of the CDR3: TGTGCCAGCAGCGGCCTCCCATCGGGAGGTTCACCCCTCCACTTT. Looking up the rest from reference TRBV9 and TRBJ1-6 gives the full variable domain: DSGVTQTPKHLITATGQRVTLRCSPRSGDLSVYWYQQSLDQGLQFLIQYYNGEERAKGNILERFSAQQFPDLHSELNLSSLELGDSALYFCASSGLPSGGSPLHFGNGTRLTVT.

The chain uses TRBV14 and TRBJ2-1; 10 bases fit TRBD2. The CDR3 sequence is 17 residues long. Looked up from germline, CDR1 is SGHDN and CDR2 is FVKESK. V lost 1 base and J lost 9; bases outside the gene matches: 12. In DNA, the CDR3 is TGTGCCAGCAGCCAAGGATTCTCTAGCGGGAGAAGTATTGAGCAGTTCTTC. It encodes CASSQGFSSGRSIEQFF.

V and J are TRBV6-1 and TRBJ2-3, with D perhaps TRBD2 (6 bases). This CDR3 is 16 amino acids long. Trimming cost V 1 base and J 4 bases, with 15 bases left between them. Germline V gene data show CDR1 as MNHNS and CDR2 as SASEGT. CDR3 bases: TGTGCCAGCAGTGAAGATGGAGGTAGCGGCGCAGATACGCAGTATTTT. Protein: CASSEDGGSGADTQYF.

This CDR3 reads CASRRRGEKLFF. Here the CDR3 DNA reads TGTGCCAGCAGAAGGCGAGGTGAAAAACTGTTTTTT. The chain employs TRBV6-6 and TRBJ1-4; D gene ambiguous. V dropped 6 bases and J dropped 7 bases, with 9 bases sitting between them. The CDR3 loop spans 12 amino acids. Germline V gene data show CDR1 as MNHNY and CDR2 as SVGAGI (reference sequence).

The V and J genes are TRBV10-3 and TRBJ1-1; 9 nucleotides align to TRBD1. The CDR3 extends over 15 amino acids. Germline V gives CDR1 ENHRY, CDR2 SYGVKD. J gave up 4 bases and V 6 bases, and 9 bases lay outside the gene matches. The CDR3 sequence: CAISGGQGRRTEAFF. In DNA, the CDR3 is TGTGCCATCAGCGGGGGACAGGGTCGGCGCACTGAAGCTTTCTTT.

This clone was observed a single time. The V call is TRBV10-3, the J call TRBJ2-2, with D possibly matching TRBD2 (5 bases). Looked up from germline, CDR1 is ENHRY and CDR2 is SYGVKD. This CDR3 has 16 residues. V lost 4 bases to trimming and J lost 4 bases, with 16 bases between them. The CDR3 bases are TGTGCCATCAGTGGAGGGTCCCCGATGGGCACCGGGGAGCTGTTTTTT. As protein: CAISGGSPMGTGELFF.

V and J are TRBV4-3 and TRBJ2-1; D not resolved. Trimming left V 0 bases short and J 0 bases short, with 6 bases between. The germline gives CDR1 LGHNA, CDR2 YSLEER. CDR3 length: 15 residues. The CDR3 loop is CASSQDRSSYNEQFF. The CDR3 nucleotides read TGCGCCAGCAGCCAAGATCGGAGCTCCTACAATGAGCAGTTCTTC.

The V and J genes are TRBV20-1 and TRBJ2-1; 10 bases match TRBD2. There are 14 residues in the CDR3. The J segment lost 7 bases and the V segment lost 3 bases, leaving 6 bases of the junction unmatched. CDR1 is DFQATT, CDR2 SNEGSKA, per germline (reference sequence). The CDR3 loop reads CSASSLAGVNEQFF. CDR3 in DNA: TGCAGTGCTAGTTCCCTAGCGGGAGTAAATGAGCAGTTCTTC.

This chain links TRBV4-1 with TRBJ2-1, with D unresolved. Trimming removed 2 bases at V and 0 bases at J, with 11 bases between. Germline V lookup: CDR1 MGHRA, CDR2 YSYEKL. The CDR3 has 16 residues. CDR3 sequence: CASSQSLGNSYNEQFF. CDR3 in DNA: TGCGCCAGCAGCCAAAGCTTGGGAAACTCCTACAATGAGCAGTTCTTC.

This rearrangement joins TRBV4-3 to TRBJ2-5; 10 bases agree with TRBD2. The CDR3 loop spans 16 amino acids. The ends lost 0 bases at V and 2 bases at J; junction bases unmatched: 3. Germline CDR1 LGHNA, CDR2 YSLEER. The CDR3 reads CASSQDRAGGQETQYF. CDR3 in DNA: TGCGCCAGCAGCCAAGATCGAGCGGGGGGGCAAGAGACCCAGTACTTC.

The chain links TRBV6-2 or TRBV6-3 to TRBJ1-5; TRBD1 matches 7 bases. V gave up 4 bases and J gave up 1 base; unmatched junction bases: 10. CDR1 and CDR2 (germline): MNHEY, SVGEGT. CDR3 length: 17 amino acids. CDR3: CASSSSRQGGSNQPQHF. CDR3 DNA sequence: TGTGCCAGCAGTTCCTCCCGACAGGGTGGAAGCAATCAGCCCCAGCATTTT.

CDR3 residues: CASSLPTAGTFYGYTF. As DNA, the CDR3 is TGTGCCAGCAGCCTACCGACGGCAGGAACCTTTTATGGCTACACCTTC. V is TRBV5-4 and J is TRBJ1-2; D is unresolved. The CDR3 contains 16 residues. Germline V gene lookup returns CDR1 SGHNT and CDR2 YYREEE (reference sequence). The V gene lost 4 bases and the J gene lost 5 bases, with 21 bases spanning the gap.

This chain joins TRBV12-5 and TRBJ2-2; 10 bases map to TRBD2. V was clipped by 3 bases and J by 6 bases; unmatched bases: 13. Germline CDR1 reads LGHNT; CDR2 reads FRNRAP. The CDR3 extends over 18 amino acids. CDR3 nucleotides: TGTGCTAGTGGTTTAGACGTTCTACGGACTAGCGGTTCCGGGGAGCTGTTTTTT. Encoded protein: CASGLDVLRTSGSGELFF.

The chain has TRBV29-1 and TRBJ2-5, with a possible D match to TRBD2 (5 bases). Germline lookup yields CDR1 SQVTM and CDR2 ANQGSEA. The CDR3 is 13 residues long. V was pared by 1 base and J by 0 bases, with 6 bases between. The CDR3 DNA reads as TGCAGCGTTGAAGCGGGGTACCAAGAGACCCAGTACTTC. Amino acid sequence: CSVEAGYQETQYF.

This clone has just one count. The chain recombines TRBV5-1 with TRBJ1-5; possibly TRBD1 for D (5 bases). Germline V gene sequence: CDR1 SGHRS, CDR2 YFSETQ. V was pared by 0 bases and J by 7 bases, with 11 bases between. The CDR3 sequence is 14 residues long. CDR3 nucleotides: TGCGCCAGCAGCTTGGATGGAGGGGAGCAGCCCCAGCATTTT. Encoded protein: CASSLDGGEQPQHF.

This rearrangement joins TRBV6-5 to TRBJ2-7, with D maybe TRBD2 (6 bases). Germline V gene sequence: CDR1 MNHEY, CDR2 SVGAGI. V gave up 5 bases and J gave up 4 bases, with 21 bases separating them. The CDR3 sequence is 16 residues long. The CDR3 loop reads CASSHWTTRGEYEQYF. CDR3 DNA sequence: TGTGCCAGCAGTCACTGGACTACCCGCGGGGAATACGAGCAGTACTTC.

A single count supports this clone. The rearrangement links TRBV10-3 to TRBJ1-1; the match to TRBD1 covers 11 bases. V lost 7 bases and J lost 3; bases outside the gene matches: 7. The CDR3 totals 15 residues. The V gene's germline CDR1 is ENHRY and CDR2 SYGVKD. The CDR3 DNA follows: TGTGCCATCACCCGGGGGGACAGGGGGTACACTGAAGCTTTCTTT. This codes for CAITRGDRGYTEAFF.

Note on this clone: The sample carries other DNA sequences with the same CDR3. The chain uses TRBV18 and TRBJ1-1; no clear D gene. V shed 6 bases and J shed 0 bases, with 8 bases lying between them. The CDR3 loop spans 13 amino acids. Germline assignment: CDR1 KGHSH and CDR2 LQKENI. The CDR3 nucleotides are TGTGCCAGCTCTCCGGATCTGAACACTGAAGCTTTCTTT. Its protein is CASSPDLNTEAFF.

This clone turned up a few times. The rearrangement uses TRBV9 and TRBJ2-1; D gene ambiguous. Trimming removed 4 bases from V and 5 bases from J, with 13 bases in between. The length of the CDR3 is 14 residues. Germline loops: CDR1 SGDLS, CDR2 YYNGEE. CDR3 loop: CASSPRALNNEQFF. CDR3 in DNA: TGTGCCAGCAGCCCCCGGGCCCTTAACAATGAGCAGTTCTTC.

The chain employs TRBV5-1 and TRBJ2-2; 8 bases are a match to TRBD1. CDR3 length equals 14 residues. The J segment lost 3 bases and the V segment lost 4 bases, leaving 2 bases of the junction unmatched. Germline CDR1 and CDR2: SGHRS and YFSETQ. CDR3 bases: TGCGCCAGCAGCACGACAGGGGACACCGGGGAGCTGTTTTTT. It yields the protein CASSTTGDTGELFF. Variable domain in full (rest from reference TRBV5-1 and TRBJ2-2): KAGVTQTPRYLIKTRGQQVTLSCSPISGHRSVSWYQQTPGQGLQFLFEYFSETQRNKGNFPGRFSGRQFSNSRSEMNVSTLELGDSALYLCASSTTGDTGELFFGEGSRLTVL.

The CDR3 nucleotides are TGTGCCAGCAGCGTGGGGGGAGGGCCCACTGCCGAGCAGTACTTC. Translating gives CASSVGGGPTAEQYF. V usage is TRBV9 and J usage is TRBJ2-7; 7 bases line up with TRBD2. CDR3 size: 15 residues. CDR1 is SGDLS and CDR2 is YYNGEE in the germline V gene. V shed 2 bases and J 6 bases; nucleotides not matched to a gene: 11.

V is TRBV19 and J is TRBJ2-7; D tentatively reads TRBD1 or TRBD2 (5 bases each). Trimming cost V 6 bases and J 2 bases, with 17 bases left between them. This CDR3 is 15 amino acids long. Germline CDR1 and CDR2: LNHDA and SQIVND (reference sequence). CDR3 region: CASRPERAGTYEQYF. CDR3 DNA: TGTGCCAGTAGACCTGAGAGGGCAGGGACCTACGAGCAGTACTTC. Based on the CDR3 plus reference TRBV19 and TRBJ2-7, the full variable domain is DGGITQSPKYLFRKEGQNVTLSCEQNLNHDAMYWYRQDPGQGLRLIYYSQIVNDFQKGDIAEGYSVSREKKESFPLTVTSAQKNPTAFYLCASRPERAGTYEQYFGPGTRLTVT.

The chain combines TRBV27 with TRBJ1-5; maybe TRBD1 (5 bases). CDR3 length: 14 residues. Germline V gene lookup returns CDR1 MNHEY and CDR2 SMNVEV (reference sequence). Trimming pared 0 bases from V and 4 bases from J, leaving 7 bases between. The CDR3 coding sequence is TGTGCCAGCAGTTTATCGGGGGAGAATCAGCCCCAGCATTTT. Translated, it gives CASSLSGENQPQHF.

This clone was counted only a few times. This rearrangement joins TRBV4-3 to TRBJ2-3; 7 bases agree with TRBD2. The length of the CDR3 is 15 residues. Germline V gives CDR1 LGHNA, CDR2 YSLEER. V was clipped by 1 base and J by 5 bases; unmatched bases: 6. The CDR3 here is CASSQGAGLQDTQYF. CDR3 in DNA: TGCGCCAGCAGCCAAGGAGCGGGGTTGCAAGATACGCAGTATTTT.

The sample holds a few counts of this clone. The gene calls are TRBV21-1 and TRBJ2-2. TRBV21-1 is classified as a pseudogene. The CDR3 totals 20 residues. The CDR3 loop reads CASSSSGVGSEIKYTGELFF. CDR3 coding DNA: TGTGCCAGCAGCAGCTCCGGCGTAGGGTCTGAGATTAAGTACACCGGGGAGCTGTTTTTT.